The sequence of this T cell receptor (beta chain) was determined in a study of tumor-infiltrating lymphocytes in primary liver carcinoma. At the level of the study: Measuring about 4.2 to 11 cm across, the tumors were staged as T1-T3 N0M0.

Total RNA amounting to 450 to 500 ng was the source from which TCR beta cDNA was made with a constant-region primer. Libraries covering TCR beta were generated through three nested multiplex PCR rounds (using a slightly modified ARM-PCR). The first two PCR rounds used TRBV1-TRBV30 primers with a Cbeta primer, 10 cycles each. TCRdb redid the calling of the multiplex PCR reads with MiXCR, one entry per CDR3 protein. The sample lists 95,000 to 150,000 distinct CDR3 sequences, less than 75% occurring once. The CDR3 spans 12 residues. Germline CDR1 and CDR2: MDHEN and SYDVKM. Trimming left V 3 bases short and J 8 bases short, with 8 bases between. General study points: Compared with tumor region pairs, tumor-adjacent and tumor-blood pairs overlapped less. The 250 largest clones made up significantly more of tumor than blood repertoires (p = 0.039).

Co-extracted RNA and DNA came from roughly 20-30 mg of unsorted bulk tissue. At least ten counts were recorded for this clonotype. Its antigen is not identified. The clonotype comes from a woman in her sixties with primary liver carcinoma and hepatitis B virus infection. The sample comprised tumor-adjacent normal liver tissue. The rearrangement joins TRBV28 to TRBJ2-4, with a tentative D call TRBD1 (5 bases). The CDR3 sequence: CASSFQGYIQYF. CDR3 DNA: TGTGCCAGCAGTTTTCAGGGTTACATTCAGTACTTC.